This is a list of T cell receptor beta chains from one sample in a study of blood T cell repertoires in COVID-19. Generated by immunoSEQ multiplex PCR, the TCRdb table keeps only in-frame clones and is missing some. The table includes some 300,000 clones, about nine tenths detected once. Sequencing was performed on PBMCs or T cells enriched from blood (not recorded which). These receptors came from a man aged 25-45 years who had recovered from COVID-19. The CDR3 runs from the conserved cysteine through the conserved F or W. The D gene is left open where the match is weak. Clone size is shown for a subset of rows, as once, few, many or a class of expanded clone.

TRBJ2-7 | TRBV5-1 | . | . | 15 | CASREGATVSYEQYF | TGCGCCAGCAGGGAAGGGGCAACCGTGTCCTACGAGCAGTACTTC
TRBJ2-3 | TRBV5-4 | . | . | 14 | CASFSGQRTDTQYF | TGTGCCAGCTTTTCGGGACAACGCACAGATACGCAGTATTTT
TRBJ2-3 | TRBV30 | TRBD1 | . | 13 | CAWGGQVTDTQYF | TGTGCCTGGGGGGGACAGGTCACAGATACGCAGTATTTT
TRBJ1-1 | TRBV30 | . | . | 12 | CAWSVVGSQAFF | TGTGCCTGGAGTGTGGTTGGTAGCCAAGCTTTCTTT
TRBJ2-7 | TRBV18 | TRBD2 | . | 15 | CASSITGTSVVEQYF | TGTGCCAGCTCCATCACCGGGACTAGCGTGGTCGAGCAGTACTTC
TRBJ1-5 | TRBV3-1/TRBV3-2 | . | . | 12 | CASTTPGQPQHF | TGTGCCAGCACCACCCCGGGGCAGCCCCAGCATTTT
TRBJ1-1 | TRBV12-3/TRBV12-4 | . | . | 13 | CASSFQSRGEWGF | TGTGCCAGCAGTTTTCAGAGTCGGGGGGAGTGGGGCTTT
TRBJ1-5 | TRBV30 | . | once | 14 | CAWSGQGSNQPQHF | TGTGCCTGGAGCGGTCAGGGGAGCAATCAGCCCCAGCATTTT
TRBJ2-7 | TRBV25-1 | TRBD1 | . | 14 | CASRESRGPYEQYF | TGTGCCAGCAGAGAATCCAGGGGGCCCTACGAGCAGTACTTC
TRBJ1-5 | TRBV19 | TRBD1 | . | 18 | CASTAGGQGAARNQPQHF | TGTGCCAGTACCGCGGGGGGACAGGGGGCTGCGCGCAATCAGCCCCAGCATTTT
TRBJ2-3 | TRBV19 | . | . | 13 | CASSFARGDTQYF | TGTGCCAGTAGTTTCGCACGGGGAGATACGCAGTATTTT